Presented here are 11 T cell receptor beta chains from one specimen sequenced in a study of T cells in Graves' hyperthyroidism and ophthalmopathy. Regions amplified from RNA transcripts were the TCR beta CDR3 regions. First-round RT-PCR with HTBI primers amplified the TCR CDR3 region. TCRdb analysed the multiplex PCR reads with MiXCR anew, one entry per CDR3 protein. Found here are some 570,000 distinct CDR3 sequences, approximately 17% of them singletons; the top ten hold around 17%. Sequenced: blood. The receptors come from a woman under 30 with Graves' ophthalmopathy.

This clonotype was recorded at least ten times. V usage is TRBV28 and J usage is TRBJ2-7; 7 bases are a match to TRBD2. Trimming cost V 3 bases and J 0 bases; bases outside gene matches: 2. The CDR3 is 14 residues long. Germline V CDR1 and CDR2: MDHEN, SYDVKM. CDR3 loop: CASSFERGSYEQYF. The CDR3 DNA sequence: TGTGCCAGCAGTTTCGAGCGGGGCTCCTACGAGCAGTACTTC. The whole variable domain, filled in from reference TRBV28 and TRBJ2-7, reads DVKVTQSSRYLVKRTGEKVFLECVQDMDHENMFWYRQDPGLGLRLIYFSYDVKMKEKGDIPEGYSVSREKKERFSLILESASTNQTSMYLCASSFERGSYEQYFGPGTRLTVT.

This clonotype was recorded at least ten times. The chain carries TRBV29-1 and TRBJ2-1; possible D gene TRBD2, 6 bases. Germline CDR1 and CDR2: SQVTM and ANQGSEA. Trimming took 7 bases from V and 5 from J, leaving 15 bases between them. The CDR3 length is 13 residues. CDR3 region: CSATTGDHNEQFF. CDR3 DNA sequence: TGCAGCGCCACCACGGGGGATCACAATGAGCAGTTCTTC.

This clonotype was observed many times. V gene TRBV7-2 combines with J gene TRBJ1-1; possible D gene TRBD1, 5 bases. This CDR3 has 17 residues. Trimming removed 1 base from V and 1 base from J, with 16 bases in between. The germline CDR1 and CDR2 sequences are SGHTA and FQGNSA. Here the CDR3 DNA reads TGTGCCAGCAGCTTAGGCTTATACAGGAGAACGAACACTGAAGCTTTCTTT. Its translation is CASSLGLYRRTNTEAFF.

This clonotype was recorded at least ten times. The chain joins TRBV7-8 to TRBJ2-7; 7 nucleotides align to TRBD1. V lost 6 bases and J lost 5; bases outside the gene matches: 7. CDR1 is SGHVS, CDR2 FQNEAQ, per germline. There are 13 residues in the CDR3. CDR3 sequence reads: CASRRTGSNEQYF. The CDR3 DNA reads as TGTGCCAGCAGGCGGACAGGTAGTAACGAGCAGTACTTC.

V and J are TRBV13 and TRBJ2-1, with D possibly being TRBD1 or TRBD2 (5 bases each). Per the germline V gene, CDR1 is PRHDT and CDR2 is FYEKMQ (reference sequence). This CDR3 has 15 residues. The V and J ends lost 5 bases and 6 bases respectively, with 17 bases between them. CDR3 nucleotides: TGTGCCAGCAGCCCTCCTCCCGGGACCCTCAATGAGCAGTTCTTC. Its translation is CASSPPPGTLNEQFF.

In this sample, this clonotype turned up many times. The chain carries TRBV28 and TRBJ1-3; D is undetermined. V lost 5 bases to trimming and J lost 4 bases, with 9 bases between them. Germline V CDR1 and CDR2: MDHEN, SYDVKM. The CDR3 is 13 amino acids. CDR3 bases: TGTGCCAGCAGTCTGACCCTCGGAAACACCATATATTTT. It encodes CASSLTLGNTIYF.

This clonotype was found many times. CDR3 nucleotide sequence: TGTGCCATCAGTGATTACTACAGGGACCAAGAGACCCAGTACTTC. It is translated as CAISDYYRDQETQYF. The V gene is TRBV10-3, the J gene TRBJ2-5; TRBD1 is a possible D gene (6 bases). The CDR3 runs to 15 residues. Germline CDR1 is ENHRY and CDR2 is SYGVKD. The ends were cut back, 3 bases at V and 0 bases at J, with 11 bases in the middle.

This clonotype has ten or more counts. The rearrangement uses TRBV6-1 and TRBJ1-1; D might be TRBD1 (6 bases). Looked up from germline, CDR1 is MNHNS and CDR2 is SASEGT. The V end was cut by 7 bases, the J end by 1 base, with 19 bases between. There are 16 residues in the CDR3. The CDR3 protein is CASTDGGGQGNTEAFF. CDR3 DNA sequence: TGTGCCAGCACCGACGGAGGGGGTCAGGGGAACACTGAAGCTTTCTTT.

This clonotype was counted ten times or more. The CDR3 DNA reads as TGTGCCAGCAGTTACTCAGGGGAGGGCCTCCTTAAGCAGTTCTTC. This sequence encodes CASSYSGEGLLKQFF. The chain employs TRBV6-5 and TRBJ2-1; 7 positions agree with TRBD2. This CDR3 has 15 amino acids. Germline V gene data show CDR1 as MNHEY and CDR2 as SVGAGI. V shed 0 bases and J 11 bases; nucleotides not matched to a gene: 10.

Comment on this clonotype: This sequence may be a read error, since a much larger clone differs from it by one base. The chain couples TRBV5-1 to TRBJ1-2; D is unclear. Looked up from germline, CDR1 is SGHRS and CDR2 is YFSETQ. CDR3 length equals 15 residues. The CDR3 DNA is TGCGCCAGCAGCCCGGTAGACTTAGCGAACTATGGCCACACCTTC. Amino acids: CASSPVDLANYGHTF.

This clonotype was detected ten times or more. This chain joins TRBV7-2 and TRBJ1-2; 7 bases fit TRBD1. CDR1 is SGHTA, CDR2 FQGNSA, per germline. With V trimmed by 2 bases and J by 6 bases, 6 bases remained unmatched. The CDR3 extends over 14 amino acids. In DNA, the CDR3 is TGTGCCAGCAGCTTAACAGGGGCGGGTAATGGCTACACCTTC. Protein product: CASSLTGAGNGYTF.